This T cell receptor (beta chain) emerged from a study of blood T cell repertoires in COVID-19. In the study overall: Specimens from acute and convalescent COVID-19 originated in the United States, Italy and Spain. Sample material is recorded as cDNA or gDNA derived from T cells, B-cell-depleted T cells, or PBMCs.

This CDR3 region has 15 residues. The V end lost 0 bases, the J end lost 1 base, and 9 bases lay between the germline ends. CDR1 is SGDLS, CDR2 YYNGEE, per germline. Per the original methods: How many nucleated cells were present was estimated from reference gene primer amplification. Measured with immunoSEQ multiplex PCR; TCRdb has only the in-frame clones, and not every one. The V and J calls and clone size come from that table; D and trimming were worked out from the DNA. The top ten hold 20% to 30% of the sample, which has over 75,000 clones, around 86% seen once. V is TRBV9 and J is TRBJ2-3, with D maybe TRBD1 (6 bases). The sample comprised peripheral blood. The receptor was isolated from a human donor in a cohort sampled during active COVID-19. The CDR3 reads CASSVGGLRTDTQYF. CDR3 coding DNA: TGTGCCAGCAGCGTAGGGGGGCTCCGCACAGATACGCAGTATTTT.